This is a list of T cell receptor beta chains from one sample in a study of response to subunit inactivated influenza vaccine. TCRdb used MiXCR to reprocess the RT-PCR reads, holding one entry per CDR3 protein. Here the sample spans a few hundred thousand distinct CDR3 sequences, about a tenth being singletons. The sequenced sample was PBMCs from blood, obtained about 6 weeks after vaccination. These receptors were taken from a man aged 50 to 59 who received an inactivated influenza vaccine. Both conserved end residues are part of each CDR3. The D gene is left open where the match is weak. The size of a clone is reported for some rows only, either as once, few or many, or as a class for expanded clones.

J gene	clone size	D gene	V gene	CDR3 DNA	CDR3 protein
TRBJ1-2	few	.	TRBV12-3/TRBV12-4	TGTGCCAGCAGTACCAGCTATGGCTACACCTTC	CASSTSYGYTF
TRBJ2-5	.	.	TRBV7-2	TGTGCCAGCAGCTTACCTGGGGGACCGCGATCGAAAGAGACCCAGTACTTC	CASSLPGGPRSKETQYF
TRBJ2-3	.	TRBD2	TRBV10-3	TGTGCCATCAGTAGGACTAGCGAGAGCACAGATACGCAGTATTTT	CAISRTSESTDTQYF
TRBJ1-2	few	.	TRBV12-3/TRBV12-4	TGTGCCAGCAGTCCCTCTAGCAACAACTATGGCTACACCTTC	CASSPSSNNYGYTF
TRBJ2-1	.	TRBD2	TRBV10-3	TGTGCCATCAGTGAGGGGACTAGCGGGGGGGCTGAGCAGTTCTTC	CAISEGTSGGAEQFF
TRBJ2-1	.	.	TRBV29-1	TGCAGCGTCCACAAACCAGGGTATGAGCAGTTCTTC	CSVHKPGYEQFF
TRBJ2-2	.	.	TRBV2	TGTGCCAGCAGTGCGCTTCGGACAACGAACACCGGGGAGCTGTTTTTT	CASSALRTTNTGELFF
TRBJ2-7	many	.	TRBV20-1	TGCAGTGCTCCCAGGGCCTCCTACGAGCAGTACTTC	CSAPRASYEQYF
TRBJ2-7	few	.	TRBV12-3/TRBV12-4	TGTGCCAGCAGTTTAAGGGGTCGCGGCGAGCAGTACTTC	CASSLRGRGEQYF
TRBJ2-2	many	TRBD2	TRBV20-1	TGCAGTGCTAAGTCTCCGCGGGGGGTCACCGGGGAGCTGTTTTTT	CSAKSPRGVTGELFF
TRBJ2-7	few	TRBD2	TRBV3-1	TGTGCCAGCAGCCGTTACGGGGGGAGCGAGCAGTACTTC	CASSRYGGSEQYF
TRBJ2-1	few	TRBD2	TRBV20-1	TGCAGTGCTAGCAGAGCGGGAGTTGACTCCTACAATGAGCAGTTCTTC	CSASRAGVDSYNEQFF
TRBJ2-5	.	.	TRBV7-9	TGTGCCAGCAGCTTAGGGGAGGCCTCGGGCGAGACCCAGTACTTC	CASSLGEASGETQYF
TRBJ2-7	.	TRBD2	TRBV28	TGTGCCAGCAGTTTATCGGGCGGGGGTTCATTCGAGCAGTACTTC	CASSLSGGGSFEQYF
TRBJ2-7	many	TRBD1	TRBV11-2	TGTGCCAGTGAGGGGGCAGGCGAGCAGTACTTC	CASEGAGEQYF
TRBJ2-3	few	.	TRBV20-1	TGCAGTGCTACCAGACCCCCCTCGGTGTATTTT	CSATRPPSVYF
TRBJ2-3	many	TRBD2	TRBV20-1	TGCAGTGCACCTGAGCGGGGGGCCTTCACAGATACGCAGTATTTT	CSAPERGAFTDTQYF
TRBJ2-1	.	.	TRBV20-1	TGCAGTGCTCCCGGCCGAATGACAGGGGAGGGCTCCTACAATGAGCAGTTCTTC	CSAPGRMTGEGSYNEQFF
TRBJ2-4	many	TRBD1	TRBV20-1	TGCAGTGCTCACCCGGACAGGCCTACGGGCATTCAGTACTTC	CSAHPDRPTGIQYF
TRBJ2-3	.	TRBD2	TRBV5-4	TGTGCCAGCAGCCCCGGGACTAGTCGGAGCACAGATACGCAGTATTTT	CASSPGTSRSTDTQYF
TRBJ1-3	few	.	TRBV7-2	TGTGCCAGCAGCTTAGGGCGGGGATCCTCTGGAAACACCATATATTTT	CASSLGRGSSGNTIYF
TRBJ1-5	few	.	TRBV7-8	TGTGCCAGCAGCCCCTGGTCGGGGGAGGGTCAGCCCCAGCATTTT	CASSPWSGEGQPQHF
TRBJ2-5	few	.	TRBV4-2	TGTGCCAGCAGCCTGAACAGGGAGTACCAAGAGACCCAGTACTTC	CASSLNREYQETQYF
TRBJ1-1	.	.	TRBV20-1	TGCAGTGCTAGGAAACAGAACACTGAAGCTTTCTTT	CSARKQNTEAFF
TRBJ1-1	many	.	TRBV29-1	TGCAGCGTTGCCCGGGAAGGGGGGAACACTGAAGCTTTCTTT	CSVAREGGNTEAFF
TRBJ2-7	.	TRBD2	TRBV18	TGTGCCAGCTCCCACGACTACAGCGGGAGTTACGAGCAGTACTTC	CASSHDYSGSYEQYF
TRBJ1-5	.	.	TRBV6-1	TGTGCCAGCAGGGACGGAACGTCGCCCCAGCATTTT	CASRDGTSPQHF
TRBJ2-1	few	.	TRBV5-1	TGCGCCAGCAGCTTGGCTACGTACAATGAGCAGTTCTTC	CASSLATYNEQFF
TRBJ2-1	few	TRBD2	TRBV20-1	TGCAGTGCTAGCTGGGCTAGCGGGAGCTATGAGCAGTTCTTC	CSASWASGSYEQFF
TRBJ1-1	.	TRBD1	TRBV7-2	TGTGCCAGCAGCTTCGGGACAGCAGAAGCTTTCTTT	CASSFGTAEAFF
TRBJ1-5	.	TRBD1	TRBV6-2/TRBV6-3	TGTGCCAGCCGTCTAGGGGGACAGGGCAATCAGCCCCAGCATTTT	CASRLGGQGNQPQHF